This TCR beta chain was sequenced for a study of cytomegalovirus exposure and HLA in healthy donors. Study-level points and caveats: The investigators catalogued 160 or so TCR beta chains as cytomegalovirus-associated.

Germline CDR1 and CDR2: ENHRY and SYGVKD. CDR3 length: 14 amino acids. The V and J ends lost 6 bases and 4 bases respectively, with 15 bases between them. Primers: 60 Vbeta forward and 13 Jbeta reverse. Profiling relied on immunoSEQ multiplex PCR, and the TCRdb table lists in-frame clones only, not all of them. The sample yields fewer than 150,000 clones, over 65% seen once. As concerns this clone: What it binds is not known.

The source is a middle-aged man in good health and CMV-seronegative. Sequencing input: PBMCs. This chain uses TRBV10-3 with TRBJ2-5; D possibly corresponds to TRBD2 (5 bases). The CDR3 DNA reads as TGTGCCATCAGCCCCCGCGCGGGCGGAGAGACCCAGTACTTC. Its protein is CAISPRAGGETQYF.